This T cell receptor beta chain came from a study of cytomegalovirus exposure and HLA in healthy donors. Overall study findings and caveats: TCR beta chains numbering some 150 were designated cytomegalovirus-associated. Through in vitro validation, three CMV-associated chains were shown to be specific for CMV antigens.

This CDR3 is built from 15 residues. CDR1 is SGHVS and CDR2 is FNYEAQ in the germline V gene. V shed 5 bases and J shed 3 bases, with 14 bases lying between them. Concerning this clone: Its antigen is undetermined.

Data came from immunoSEQ multiplex PCR; TCRdb stores just in-frame clones and leaves some out. The profile covers 100,000 to 150,000 clones, with nearly 90% appearing a single time and approximately 1% taken by the ten largest. Separate from the roughly 610-subject first cohort, the roughly 120-subject validation cohort was the one that the donors belonged to. This clonotype was obtained from a woman in her late teens or twenties in good health and CMV-seronegative. This chain links TRBV7-6 with TRBJ2-1; tentatively, D is TRBD2 (6 bases). The sequenced material came from PBMCs. The CDR3 sequence is CASSPRAGSYNEQFF. The CDR3 DNA sequence: TGTGCCAGCAGCCCCCGAGCGGGTAGCTACAATGAGCAGTTCTTC.